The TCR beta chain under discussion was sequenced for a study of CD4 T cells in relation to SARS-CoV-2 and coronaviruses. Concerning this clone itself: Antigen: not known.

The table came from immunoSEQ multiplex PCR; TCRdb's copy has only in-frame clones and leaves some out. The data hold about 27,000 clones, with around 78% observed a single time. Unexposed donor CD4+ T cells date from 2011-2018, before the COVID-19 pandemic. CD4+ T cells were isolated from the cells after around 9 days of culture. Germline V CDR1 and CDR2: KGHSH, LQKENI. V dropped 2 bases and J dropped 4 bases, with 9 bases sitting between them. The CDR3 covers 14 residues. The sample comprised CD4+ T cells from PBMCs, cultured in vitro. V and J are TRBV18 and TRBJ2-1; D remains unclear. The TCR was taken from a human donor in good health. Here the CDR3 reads CASSPSELYNEQFF. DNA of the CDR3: TGTGCCAGCTCACCATCAGAGCTTTACAATGAGCAGTTCTTC.